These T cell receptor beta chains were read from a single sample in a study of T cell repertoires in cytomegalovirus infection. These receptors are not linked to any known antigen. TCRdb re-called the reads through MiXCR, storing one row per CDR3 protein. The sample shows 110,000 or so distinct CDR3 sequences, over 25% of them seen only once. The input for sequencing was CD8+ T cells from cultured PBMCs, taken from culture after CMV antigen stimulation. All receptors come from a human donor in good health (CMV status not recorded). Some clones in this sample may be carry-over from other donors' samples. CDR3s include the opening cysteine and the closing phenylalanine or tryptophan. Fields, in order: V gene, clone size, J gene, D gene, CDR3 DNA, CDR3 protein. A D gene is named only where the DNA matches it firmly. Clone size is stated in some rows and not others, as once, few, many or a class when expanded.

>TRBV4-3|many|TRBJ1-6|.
TGCGCCAGCAGCCTAATGGACAGCGGGGCTTCACCCCTCCACTTT
CASSLMDSGASPLHF
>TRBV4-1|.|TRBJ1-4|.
TGCGCCAGCAGCCAAGATCCCCAGGGTGGGAACGAAAAACTGTTTTTT
CASSQDPQGGNEKLFF
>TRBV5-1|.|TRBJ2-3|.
TGCGCCAGCAGCCTCCGTCTAGGTACCACAGATACGCAGTATTTT
CASSLRLGTTDTQYF
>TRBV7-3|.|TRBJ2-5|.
TGTGCCAGCAGCTTAATTGAAAGGTTCGAGACCCAGTACTTC
CASSLIERFETQYF
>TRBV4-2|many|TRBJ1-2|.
TGTGCCAGCAGCCTAAAAACGGGCGGCTACACCTTC
CASSLKTGGYTF
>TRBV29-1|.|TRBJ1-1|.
TGCAGCGTTGTGCCCCAGGGATCTGAAGCTTTCTTT
CSVVPQGSEAFF
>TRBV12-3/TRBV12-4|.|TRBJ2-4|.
TGTGCCAGCAGTACCGACGGGGGCCCCAAAAACATTCAGTACTTC
CASSTDGGPKNIQYF
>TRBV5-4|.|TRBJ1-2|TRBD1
TGTGCCAGCAGCTCGGGGACAGACTTCTATGGCTACACCTTC
CASSSGTDFYGYTF
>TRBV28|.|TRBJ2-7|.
TGTGCCAGCAGTTCTCGCCTTGGGGGGTTCCTTTACGAGCAGTACTTC
CASSSRLGGFLYEQYF
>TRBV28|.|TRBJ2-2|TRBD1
TGTGCCAGCAGGCTAGGACAGGGGTTCTTGTTTGGCGGGGAGCTGTTTTTT
CASRLGQGFLFGGELFF
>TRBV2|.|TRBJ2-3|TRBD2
TGTGCCAGCAGTGAAGGGGGACTAGCGTCAGATACGCAGTATTTT
CASSEGGLASDTQYF
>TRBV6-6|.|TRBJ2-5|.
TGTGCCAGCAGTTTAACAGGTTGGGCAGGGGCCCCCACCAACCGAGAGACCCAGTACTTC
CASSLTGWAGAPTNRETQYF
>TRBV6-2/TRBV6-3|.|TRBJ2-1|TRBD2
TGTGCCAGCAGCCTCACTCATAGCGGGGGGGTGGATCCGCAGTTCTTC
CASSLTHSGGVDPQFF
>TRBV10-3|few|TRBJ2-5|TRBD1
TGTGCCATCAGTTGGACAGGGGGGGACCAAGAGACCCAGTACTTC
CAISWTGGDQETQYF
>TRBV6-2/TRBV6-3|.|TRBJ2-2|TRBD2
TGTGCCAGCAGTTCGATCCAAGCTAGCGGGGTCACGGCCACCGGGGAGCTGTTTTTT
CASSSIQASGVTATGELFF
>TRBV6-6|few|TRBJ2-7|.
TGTGCCAGCAGTTATAATCCCGGGGAGCAGTACTTC
CASSYNPGEQYF
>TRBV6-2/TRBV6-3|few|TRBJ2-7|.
TGTGCCAGCAGGTCTAGCCCCTACGAGCAGTACTTC
CASRSSPYEQYF
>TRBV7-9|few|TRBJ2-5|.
TGTGCCAGCATCCCGATGGGGGAAGAGACCCAGTACTTC
CASIPMGEETQYF
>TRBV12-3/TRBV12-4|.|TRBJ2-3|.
TGTGCCAGCAGTCCCCTCCGGCAGGGGTATACAGATACGCAGTATTTT
CASSPLRQGYTDTQYF
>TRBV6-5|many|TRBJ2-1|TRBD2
TGTGCCAGCAGTGGGGTAGCGGGGGGGCGGAATGAGCAGTTCTTC
CASSGVAGGRNEQFF
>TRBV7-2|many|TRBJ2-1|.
TGTGCCAGCAGCAATACATACTTCTCCCCCTACAATGAGCAGTTCTTC
CASSNTYFSPYNEQFF
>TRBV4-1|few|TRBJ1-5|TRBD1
TGCGCCAGCAGTCACGACAGGGGACAGCCCCAGCATTTT
CASSHDRGQPQHF
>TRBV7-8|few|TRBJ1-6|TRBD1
TGTGCCAGCAGCAGAGGGACAGGGGATATCTATAATTCACCCCTCCACTTT
CASSRGTGDIYNSPLHF
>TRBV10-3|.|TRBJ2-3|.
TGTGCCATCAGTGAGCCTCGCCGGGATACGCAGTATTTT
CAISEPRRDTQYF
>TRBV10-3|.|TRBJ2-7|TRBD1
TGTGCCATCAGTGAGAGGACAGGAAAAACCCACGAGCAGTACTTC
CAISERTGKTHEQYF
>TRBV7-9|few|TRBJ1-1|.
TGTGCCAGCAGCTTAGACCCAGACCCTGGCACTGAAGCTTTCTTT
CASSLDPDPGTEAFF
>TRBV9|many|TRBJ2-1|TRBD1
TGTGCCAGCACCGCTCAGGGGGCTGGGGATGAGCAGTTCTTC
CASTAQGAGDEQFF
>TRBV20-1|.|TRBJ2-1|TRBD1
TGCAGTGCCAGAGACACCGGGACAGGGGTCAATGAGCAGTTCTTC
CSARDTGTGVNEQFF
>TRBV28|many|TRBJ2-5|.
TGTGCCAGCAGTACATCACAAGAGACCCAGTACTTC
CASSTSQETQYF
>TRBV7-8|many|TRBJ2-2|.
TGTGCCAGCAGCTTAGTTCCAGGGGAGCGTTTCACCGGGGAGCTGTTTTTT
CASSLVPGERFTGELFF
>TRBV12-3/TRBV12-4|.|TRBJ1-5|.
TGTGCCAGCAGTTCTCAGTATAGCAATCAGCCCCAGCATTTT
CASSSQYSNQPQHF
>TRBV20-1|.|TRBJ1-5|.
TGCAGTGCGGTCACGACAGGATATAGCAATCAGCCCCAGCATTTT
CSAVTTGYSNQPQHF
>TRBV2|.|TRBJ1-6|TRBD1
TGTGCCAGCAGGGGGACAGGCCCTCTTTTCGGTTCACCCCTCCACTTT
CASRGTGPLFGSPLHF
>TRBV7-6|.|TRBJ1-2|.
TGTGCCAGCAGCCTGACGGAACTCCATGGCTACACCTTC
CASSLTELHGYTF
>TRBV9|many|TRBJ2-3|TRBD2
TGTGCCAGCAGCGCCCTTAGCGGGGGGGCGTCGGATACGCAGTATTTT
CASSALSGGASDTQYF
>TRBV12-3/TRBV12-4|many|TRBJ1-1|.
TGTGCCAGCAGTCCGAGAAACACTGAAGCTTTCTTT
CASSPRNTEAFF
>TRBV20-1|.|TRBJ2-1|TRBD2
TGCAGTGCTAGAGGGATAAGACCGGGACTAGCACTGGGGACTTACAATGAGCAGTTCTTC
CSARGIRPGLALGTYNEQFF
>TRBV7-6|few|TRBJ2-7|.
TGTGCCAGCAGCTTAGAGAGCAAAAGCTCCTACGAGCAGTACTTC
CASSLESKSSYEQYF
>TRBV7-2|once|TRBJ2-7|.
TGTGCCAGCAGCTCCCATCGGACGGAACCCTCCTACGAGCAGTACTTC
CASSSHRTEPSYEQYF
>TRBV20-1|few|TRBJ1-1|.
TGCAGTGCCAGCGGGGGGGACACTGAAGCTTTCTTT
CSASGGDTEAFF
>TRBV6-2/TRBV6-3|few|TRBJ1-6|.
TGTGCCAGCAGGCGTCGGGCCTTATGGGACTCACCCCTCCACTTT
CASRRRALWDSPLHF
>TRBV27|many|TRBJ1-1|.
TGTGCCAGCAGTTTATCGATTCCGGGGGTGAACACTGAAGCTTTCTTT
CASSLSIPGVNTEAFF